This is a list of T cell receptor beta chains from one sample in a study of CD8 T cells in ankylosing spondylitis. TCRdb recomputed calls from the 5' RACE reads with MiXCR, one row per CDR3 protein. The repertoire holds fewer than 80,000 distinct CDR3 sequences, with about 5% as singletons. What was sequenced was blood, either unsorted or a sorted T cell fraction (not recorded which). These receptors were taken from a male donor with ankylosing spondylitis or in good health (not recorded which). Both conserved end residues are part of each CDR3. The D gene is left open where the match is weak. Some rows mark clone size as missing; the rest say once, few, many or name a class of expanded clone.

j_gene | d_gene | abundance | len | v_gene | CDR3aa | CDR3nt
TRBJ2-7 | NA | many | 13 | TRBV5-1 | CASSLTRPYEQYF | TGCGCCAGCAGCTTGACTCGGCCTTACGAGCAGTACTTC
TRBJ1-1 | NA | many | 13 | TRBV29-1 | CSAAGFLETEAFF | TGCAGCGCGGCGGGGTTCTTAGAAACTGAAGCTTTCTTT
TRBJ2-5 | NA | many | 15 | TRBV10-3 | CAISDPRAVQETQYF | TGTGCCATCAGTGACCCGAGGGCCGTACAAGAGACCCAGTACTTC
TRBJ2-1 | TRBD2 | few | 17 | TRBV27 | CASSQNLLAGGNNEQFF | TGTGCCAGCAGTCAGAATCTACTAGCGGGGGGGAACAATGAGCAGTTCTTC
TRBJ2-3 | TRBD1 | many | 16 | TRBV28 | CASSLYRGYTGDTQYF | TGTGCCAGCAGTTTATACAGGGGGTATACTGGGGATACGCAGTATTTT
TRBJ2-7 | NA | many | 16 | TRBV3-1 | CASSQEHPSLSYEQYF | TGTGCCAGCAGCCAAGAACACCCCAGCTTATCCTACGAGCAGTACTTC
TRBJ2-7 | NA | many | 13 | TRBV3-1 | CASSRDTTYEQYF | TGTGCCAGCAGCCGGGACACCACCTACGAGCAGTACTTC
TRBJ2-3 | NA | many | 15 | TRBV7-3 | CASSPRGGLVDTQYF | TGTGCCAGCAGTCCCAGGGGGGGCTTGGTAGATACGCAGTATTTT
TRBJ2-7 | NA | few | 14 | TRBV30 | CAWSEGGDSYEQYF | TGTGCCTGGAGTGAAGGGGGGGATTCCTACGAGCAGTACTTC
TRBJ1-2 | NA | many | 20 | TRBV5-1 | CASSLGWDLTAPTHTIGYTF | TGCGCCAGCAGCCTGGGGTGGGATTTGACAGCCCCGACCCACACCATCGGCTACACCTTC
TRBJ1-1 | NA | many | 15 | TRBV3-1 | CASSENLGVRTEAFF | TGTGCCAGCAGCGAAAATCTGGGGGTTCGCACTGAAGCTTTCTTT
TRBJ1-2 | TRBD1 | many | 15 | TRBV20-1 | CSARPGQARGGGYTF | TGCAGTGCTAGACCCGGACAGGCGAGAGGAGGTGGCTACACCTTC
TRBJ1-2 | NA | many | 12 | TRBV20-1 | CSAKKANYGYTF | TGCAGTGCAAAAAAGGCTAACTATGGCTACACCTTC
TRBJ1-2 | NA | NA | 14 | TRBV5-1 | CASSLSLSVRGYTF | TGCGCCAGCAGCTTGTCACTTTCGGTCCGGGGCTACACCTTC
TRBJ2-7 | NA | NA | 19 | TRBV20-1 | CSFRGQSPGLAILTYEQYF | TGCAGTTTTAGAGGCCAGTCTCCGGGGTTGGCGATCTTAACCTACGAGCAGTACTTC
TRBJ1-1 | NA | many | 13 | TRBV20-1 | CSGKAGENTEAFF | TGCAGTGGGAAAGCGGGGGAGAACACTGAAGCTTTCTTT
TRBJ2-7 | NA | many | 13 | TRBV4-1 | CASSHPSGYEQYF | TGCGCCAGCAGCCATCCCTCCGGGTACGAGCAGTACTTC
TRBJ2-1 | NA | many | 12 | TRBV10-3 | CAISSTDNEQFF | TGTGCCATCAGTTCTACGGACAATGAGCAGTTCTTC
TRBJ1-1 | NA | many | 13 | TRBV19 | CASSPDIYTEAFF | TGTGCCAGTAGTCCCGACATATACACTGAAGCTTTCTTT
TRBJ2-5 | NA | many | 16 | TRBV3-1 | CASSHPGEINQETQYF | TGTGCCAGCAGCCATCCAGGGGAAATCAACCAAGAGACCCAGTACTTC
TRBJ2-1 | TRBD1 | many | 14 | TRBV19 | CATRAGTGTNEQFF | TGTGCCACCCGGGCCGGGACAGGGACCAATGAGCAGTTCTTC
TRBJ2-6 | NA | many | 14 | TRBV6-1 | CASRPGSGANVLTF | TGTGCCAGCAGACCGGGCTCTGGGGCCAACGTCCTGACTTTC
TRBJ1-1 | TRBD1 | many | 16 | TRBV5-1 | CASSLRDSRTNTEAFF | TGCGCCAGCAGCTTAAGGGACAGCAGGACGAACACTGAAGCTTTCTTT
TRBJ1-5 | NA | many | 15 | TRBV12-3/TRBV12-4 | CASSLGRNSNQPQHF | TGTGCCAGCAGTTTAGGACGAAATAGCAATCAGCCCCAGCATTTT
TRBJ2-3 | NA | many | 17 | TRBV5-6 | CASSYSNPVLITDTQYF | TGTGCCAGCAGCTATAGCAACCCCGTCCTAATCACAGATACGCAGTATTTT
TRBJ2-3 | TRBD2 | many | 15 | TRBV10-3 | CAIAEASGGTDTQYF | TGTGCCATCGCCGAAGCTAGCGGGGGCACAGATACGCAGTATTTT
TRBJ2-7 | TRBD1 | many | 13 | TRBV25-1 | CASTNRQGYEQYF | TGTGCCAGCACTAACAGACAGGGTTACGAGCAGTACTTC
TRBJ2-7 | NA | NA | 15 | TRBV5-1 | CASSLALGAGSEQYF | TGCGCCAGCAGCTTGGCCTTGGGCGCGGGCTCCGAGCAGTACTTC
TRBJ2-1 | TRBD1 | many | 15 | TRBV27 | CASSWGTGVHNEQFF | TGTGCCAGCAGTTGGGGGACAGGGGTACACAATGAGCAGTTCTTC
TRBJ2-7 | NA | many | 14 | TRBV11-2 | CASSYLTAGYEQYF | TGTGCCAGCAGCTATTTGACAGCAGGCTACGAGCAGTACTTC
TRBJ1-1 | NA | many | 11 | TRBV29-1 | CSAGMGREAFF | TGCAGTGCAGGGATGGGGAGAGAAGCTTTCTTT
TRBJ1-2 | NA | many | 15 | TRBV7-2 | CASSQRLGANYGYTF | TGTGCCAGCAGCCAGCGGTTAGGGGCCAACTATGGCTACACCTTC
TRBJ2-7 | NA | few | 14 | TRBV7-3 | CASSFKSGPYEQYF | TGTGCCAGCAGCTTTAAATCCGGGCCCTACGAGCAGTACTTC